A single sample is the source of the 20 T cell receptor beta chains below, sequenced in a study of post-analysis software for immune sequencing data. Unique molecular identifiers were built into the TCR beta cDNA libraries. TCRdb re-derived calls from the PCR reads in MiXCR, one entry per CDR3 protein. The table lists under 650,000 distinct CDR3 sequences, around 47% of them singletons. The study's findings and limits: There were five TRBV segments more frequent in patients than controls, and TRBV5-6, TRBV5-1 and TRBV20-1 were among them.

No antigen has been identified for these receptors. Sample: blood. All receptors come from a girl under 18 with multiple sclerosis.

The CDR3: CSATATLISTDTQYF. CDR3 DNA: TGCAGTGCTACAGCCACCCTTATTAGCACAGATACGCAGTATTTT. The V call is TRBV20-1, the J call TRBJ2-3; no definite D call. Germline CDR1 reads DFQATT; CDR2 reads SNEGSKA (reference sequence). The V and J ends lost 4 bases and 0 bases respectively, with 14 bases between them. The length of the CDR3 is 15 residues.

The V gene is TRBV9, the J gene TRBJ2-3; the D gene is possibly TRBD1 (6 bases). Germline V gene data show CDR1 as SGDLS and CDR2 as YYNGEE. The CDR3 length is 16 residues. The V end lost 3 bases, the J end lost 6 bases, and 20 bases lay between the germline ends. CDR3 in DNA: TGTGCCAGCAGCGATGGGCACAGGGACCCCGAGGATACGCAGTATTTT. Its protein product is CASSDGHRDPEDTQYF. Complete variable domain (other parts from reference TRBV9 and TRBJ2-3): DSGVTQTPKHLITATGQRVTLRCSPRSGDLSVYWYQQSLDQGLQFLIQYYNGEERAKGNILERFSAQQFPDLHSELNLSSLELGDSALYFCASSDGHRDPEDTQYFGPGTRLTVL.

CDR3: CASRWSSGTDEQFF. The CDR3 DNA is TGTGCCAGCAGGTGGTCTAGCGGGACGGATGAGCAGTTCTTC. This rearrangement joins TRBV6-2 or TRBV6-3 to TRBJ2-1; 9 bases line up with TRBD2. CDR3 length equals 14 residues. J gave up 8 bases and V 6 bases, and 8 bases lay outside the gene matches. Germline V gene data show CDR1 as MNHEY and CDR2 as SVGEGT.

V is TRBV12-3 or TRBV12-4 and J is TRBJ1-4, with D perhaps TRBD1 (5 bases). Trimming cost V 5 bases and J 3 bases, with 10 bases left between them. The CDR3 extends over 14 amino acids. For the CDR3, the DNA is TGTGCCAGCAGTGTACAGGCTCCTAATGAAAAACTGTTTTTT. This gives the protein CASSVQAPNEKLFF.

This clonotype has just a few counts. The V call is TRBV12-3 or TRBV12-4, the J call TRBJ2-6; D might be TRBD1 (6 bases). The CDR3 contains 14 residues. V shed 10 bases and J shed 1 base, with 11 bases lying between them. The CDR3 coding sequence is TGTGCCACCACCCAGGGGTCTGGGGCCAACGTCCTGACTTTC. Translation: CATTQGSGANVLTF.

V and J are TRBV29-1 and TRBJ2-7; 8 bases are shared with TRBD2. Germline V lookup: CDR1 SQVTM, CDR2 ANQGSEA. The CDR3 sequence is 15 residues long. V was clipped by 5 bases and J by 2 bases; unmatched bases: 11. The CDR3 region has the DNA TGCAGCGTTTTCGAGCGGGAGCGCGATACCTACGAGCAGTACTTC. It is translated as CSVFERERDTYEQYF.

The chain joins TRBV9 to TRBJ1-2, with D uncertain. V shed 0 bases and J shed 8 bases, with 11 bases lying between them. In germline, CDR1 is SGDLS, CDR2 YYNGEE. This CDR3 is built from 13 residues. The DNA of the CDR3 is TGTGCCAGCAGCGTAGGGGCGGAGCCCGGCTACACCTTC. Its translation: CASSVGAEPGYTF.

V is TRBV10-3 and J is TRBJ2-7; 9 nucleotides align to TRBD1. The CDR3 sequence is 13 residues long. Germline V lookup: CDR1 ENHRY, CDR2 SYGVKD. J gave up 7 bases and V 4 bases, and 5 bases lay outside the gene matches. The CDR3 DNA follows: TGTGCCATCAGTGCACAGGGGGCAGGAGAGCAGTACTTC. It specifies CAISAQGAGEQYF.

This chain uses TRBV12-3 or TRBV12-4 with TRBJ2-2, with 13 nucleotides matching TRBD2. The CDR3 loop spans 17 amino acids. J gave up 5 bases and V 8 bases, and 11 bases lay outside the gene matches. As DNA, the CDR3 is TGTGCCAGCCGTAGGACTAGCGGGGGCCTGGGGACCGGGGAGCTGTTTTTT. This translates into CASRRTSGGLGTGELFF.

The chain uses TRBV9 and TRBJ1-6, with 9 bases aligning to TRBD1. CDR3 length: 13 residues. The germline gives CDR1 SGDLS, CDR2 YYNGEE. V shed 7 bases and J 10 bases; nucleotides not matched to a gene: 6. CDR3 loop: CASGTGNLSPLHF. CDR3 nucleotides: TGTGCCAGCGGGACAGGGAACCTATCACCCCTCCACTTT.

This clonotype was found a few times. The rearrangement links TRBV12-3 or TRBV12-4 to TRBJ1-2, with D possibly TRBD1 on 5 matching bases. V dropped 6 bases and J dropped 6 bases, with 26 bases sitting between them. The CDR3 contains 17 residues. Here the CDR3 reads CASRTSGVFGVGDGYTF. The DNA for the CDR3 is TGTGCCAGCAGGACCTCAGGAGTGTTCGGAGTAGGGGATGGCTACACCTTC.

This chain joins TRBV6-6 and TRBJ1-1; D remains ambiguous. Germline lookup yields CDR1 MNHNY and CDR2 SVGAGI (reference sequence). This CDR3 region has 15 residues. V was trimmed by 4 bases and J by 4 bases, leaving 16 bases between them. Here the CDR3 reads CASSSPSGEGTEAFF. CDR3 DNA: TGTGCCAGCAGTTCCCCCAGCGGGGAGGGCACTGAAGCTTTCTTT.

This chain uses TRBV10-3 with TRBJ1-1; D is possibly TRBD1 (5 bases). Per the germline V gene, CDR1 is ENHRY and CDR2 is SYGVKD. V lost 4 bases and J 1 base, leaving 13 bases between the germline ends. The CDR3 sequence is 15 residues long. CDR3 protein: CAISVEGWGNTEAFF. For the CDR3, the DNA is TGTGCCATCAGTGTTGAGGGGTGGGGGAACACTGAAGCTTTCTTT.

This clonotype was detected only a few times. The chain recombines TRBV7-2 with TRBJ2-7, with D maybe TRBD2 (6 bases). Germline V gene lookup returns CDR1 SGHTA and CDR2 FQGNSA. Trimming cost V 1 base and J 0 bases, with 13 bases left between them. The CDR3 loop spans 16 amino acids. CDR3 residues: CASSLVAVISSYEQYF. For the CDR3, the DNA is TGTGCCAGCAGCTTAGTAGCGGTTATTAGCTCCTACGAGCAGTACTTC.

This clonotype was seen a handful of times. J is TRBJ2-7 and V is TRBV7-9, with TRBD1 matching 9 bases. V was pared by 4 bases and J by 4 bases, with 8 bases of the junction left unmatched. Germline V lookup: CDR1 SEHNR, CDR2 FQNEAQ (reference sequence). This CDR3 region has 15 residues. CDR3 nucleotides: TGTGCCAGCAGCTACAGGACAGGGGCCTCTTACGAGCAGTACTTC. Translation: CASSYRTGASYEQYF.

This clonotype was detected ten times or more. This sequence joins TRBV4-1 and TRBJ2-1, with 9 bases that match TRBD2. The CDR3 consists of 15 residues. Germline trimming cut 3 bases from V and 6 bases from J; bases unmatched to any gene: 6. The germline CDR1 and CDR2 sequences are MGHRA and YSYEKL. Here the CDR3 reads CASSQIAGVGNEQFF. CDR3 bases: TGCGCCAGCAGCCAGATAGCGGGAGTGGGCAATGAGCAGTTCTTC.

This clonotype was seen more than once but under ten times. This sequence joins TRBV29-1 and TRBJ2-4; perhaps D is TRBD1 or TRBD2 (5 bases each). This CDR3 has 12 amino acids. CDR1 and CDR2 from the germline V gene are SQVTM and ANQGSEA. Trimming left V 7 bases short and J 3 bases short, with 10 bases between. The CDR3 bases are TGCAGCGCTGGGGACGGCAAAAACATTCAGTACTTC. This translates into CSAGDGKNIQYF.

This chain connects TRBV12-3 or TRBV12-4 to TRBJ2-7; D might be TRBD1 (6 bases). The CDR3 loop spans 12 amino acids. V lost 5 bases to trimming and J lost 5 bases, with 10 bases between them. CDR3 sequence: CASSPNRDEQYF. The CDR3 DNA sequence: TGTGCCAGCAGTCCTAACAGGGACGAGCAGTACTTC.

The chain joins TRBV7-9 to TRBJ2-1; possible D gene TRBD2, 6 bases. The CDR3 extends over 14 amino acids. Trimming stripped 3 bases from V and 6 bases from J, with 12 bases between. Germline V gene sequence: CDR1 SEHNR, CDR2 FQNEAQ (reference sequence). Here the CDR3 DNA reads TGTGCCAGCAGCTTCAGACTAGGCGGCAATGAGCAGTTCTTC. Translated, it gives CASSFRLGGNEQFF.

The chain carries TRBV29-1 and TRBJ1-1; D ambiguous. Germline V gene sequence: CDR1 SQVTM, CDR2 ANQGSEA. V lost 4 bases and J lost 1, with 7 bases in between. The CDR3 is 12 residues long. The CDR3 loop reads CSVAFSNTEAFF. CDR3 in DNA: TGCAGCGTTGCCTTTTCGAACACTGAAGCTTTCTTT.